This TCR beta chain appears in the sequencing data of a study of shared clonotypes between healthy human individuals. Adults of Caucasian background living in Nashville, Tennessee made up all donors. Splitting of CD4+ cells produced CD45RA+ naive and CD45RA-negative memory subsets. This was a deep-level run. TCRdb's copy holds only in-frame clones and misses some; the assay was immunoSEQ multiplex PCR. Of some 350,000 clones listed, approximately 79% are singletons. The sequence came from a man aged 25 to 45 in good health. The sequenced sample consisted of memory CD4+ T cells sorted from blood. Subset: CD45RA-negative fraction.

The CDR3 DNA reads TGCGCCAGCAGCCGGCTGTACAATGAGCAGTTCTTC. As protein: CASSRLYNEQFF. V and J are TRBV10-2 and TRBJ2-1; D is ambiguous. The V and J ends lost 6 bases and 4 bases respectively, with 7 bases between them. The V gene's germline CDR1 is WSHSY and CDR2 SAAADI. The length of the CDR3 is 12 residues.